This TCR beta chain was sequenced for a study of T cell responses to AZD1222 COVID-19 vaccine. Trimming removed 7 bases at V and 4 bases at J, with 18 bases between. The CDR3 totals 15 residues. Germline CDR1 reads LNHDA; CDR2 reads SQIVND (reference sequence). This table comes from immunoSEQ multiplex PCR, and its TCRdb copy is limited to in-frame clones, with some not included. The sample contains tens of thousands of clones, roughly 90% of which appear only once. Study observations and caveats: Variant regions that are unmutated are reportedly the target of nearly half of spike-specific TCRs.

Of note for this clone: As yet, its antigen is unknown.

Here the sequenced sample was peripheral blood, taken on day 0 of AZD1222 vaccination. The chain couples TRBV19 to TRBJ2-3; D tentatively reads TRBD1 or TRBD2 (5 bases each). This TCR derives from an adult in good health. CDR3 bases: TGTGCCAGTAAAGCCGGGGCCTCAGGGTCAGATACGCAGTATTTT. Protein sequence: CASKAGASGSDTQYF.